This T cell receptor beta chain comes out of a study of blood T cell repertoires in COVID-19. Across the study: From the United States, Italy and Spain came samples of acute and convalescent COVID-19. Nucleic acid was either cDNA or gDNA, and it came from T cells, B-cell-depleted T cells, or PBMCs.

Trimming cost V 7 bases and J 3 bases; bases outside gene matches: 15. Germline assignment: CDR1 SQVTM and CDR2 ANQGSEA. This CDR3 has 16 amino acids. As processed by the authors: Reference gene primers were amplified, and this amplification served to estimate nucleated cell counts. Measured with immunoSEQ multiplex PCR; TCRdb has only the in-frame clones, and not every one. V, J and clone size derive from that table, while D and trimming were established from the DNA sequence. Among about 120,000 clones, just over 85% were seen once, and the ten largest hold around 4%. This rearrangement joins TRBV29-1 to TRBJ1-2; the match to TRBD1 covers 9 bases. The sample comprised peripheral blood. This receptor was obtained from a man aged 35-49 years with acute or convalescent COVID-19. The CDR3 DNA reads as TGCAGCGCCAAGGACAGGGGAGGGGAGACCTACTATGGCTACACCTTC. It specifies CSAKDRGGETYYGYTF.